Detailed here is one T cell receptor beta chain. Its antigen is currently unknown. The data originate from a study of Ad26.COV2.S vaccination and SARS-CoV-2 variants. Looking at the study overall: The COV1001 Ad26.COV2.S trial arm included the donor. Each vaccinee took Ad26.COV2.S intramuscularly, once or twice 56 days apart.

Regarding treatment: some 19 received Ad26.COV2.S at low or high dose, single or two shots; several received placebo; per-sample allocation not given. Day 63 after the first injection of vaccine or placebo was the sampling time. Aged 18-55 years, donor was enrolled in Boston in the early 2020s. V lost 5 bases and J lost 4; bases outside the gene matches: 16. The CDR3 loop spans 18 amino acids. CDR1 and CDR2 (germline): SNHLY, FYNNEI. Study conclusions and caveats: Placebo recipients and vaccine recipients were similar in non-spike TCR breadth.

The method was immunoSEQ multiplex PCR; TCRdb's version includes in-frame clones alone and lacks a portion of them. The data contain 200,000 to 300,000 clones, approximately 90% of them singletons. The gene calls are TRBV2 and TRBJ2-1; 8 bases fit TRBD1. Sequencing used peripheral blood, obtained in a trial of Ad26.COV2.S vaccine versus placebo. The source of this sequence is a person aged 18-60 years who received the Ad26.COV2.S COVID-19 vaccine or a placebo. CDR3 in amino acids: CASSKTGFRTGFYNEQFF. The CDR3 region has the DNA TGTGCCAGCAGTAAAACGGGATTCCGGACAGGGTTTTACAATGAGCAGTTCTTC.